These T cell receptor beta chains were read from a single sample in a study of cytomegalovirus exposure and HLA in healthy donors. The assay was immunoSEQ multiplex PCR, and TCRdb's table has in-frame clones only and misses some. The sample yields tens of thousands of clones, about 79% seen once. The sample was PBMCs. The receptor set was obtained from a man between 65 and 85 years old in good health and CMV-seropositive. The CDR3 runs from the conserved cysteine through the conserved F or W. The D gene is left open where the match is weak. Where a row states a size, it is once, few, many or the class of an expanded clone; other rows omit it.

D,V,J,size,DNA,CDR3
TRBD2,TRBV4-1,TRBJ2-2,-,TGCGCCAGCAGCCAACAGACTAGCGGGAGGGCCGGTACCGGGGAGCTGTTTTTT,CASSQQTSGRAGTGELFF
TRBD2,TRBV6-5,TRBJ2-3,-,TGTGCCAGCACCTTAGCGGGGACTAGCACAGATACGCAGTATTTT,CASTLAGTSTDTQYF
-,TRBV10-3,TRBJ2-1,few,TGTGCCATCAGTGAAGGGGGGTCAGGGGGAATGGATGAGCAGTTCTTC,CAISEGGSGGMDEQFF
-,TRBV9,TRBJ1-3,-,TGTGCCAGCAGCGCCGGACAGGGAAACACCATATATTTT,CASSAGQGNTIYF
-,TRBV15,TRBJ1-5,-,TGTGCCACCAGCACAGCAACCCGGGTAACTCAGCCCCAGCATTTT,CATSTATRVTQPQHF
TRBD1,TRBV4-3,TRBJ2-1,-,TGCGCCAGCAGCCAAGAGAAGGACAGGGGACATGAGCAGTTCTTC,CASSQEKDRGHEQFF
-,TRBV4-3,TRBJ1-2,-,TGCGCCAGCAGCCAAGACCGGGTAGGCAGGGCTCCCTATGGCTACACCTTC,CASSQDRVGRAPYGYTF
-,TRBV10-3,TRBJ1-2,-,TGTGCCATCAGTGAGTCGACTCAGGGGAACTATGGCTACACCTTC,CAISESTQGNYGYTF
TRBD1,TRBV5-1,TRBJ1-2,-,TGCGCCAGCAGCACGGAGGGGGCATGGTATGGCTACACCTTC,CASSTEGAWYGYTF
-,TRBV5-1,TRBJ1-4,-,TGCGCCAGCGGACCGACAGCAACTAATGAAAAACTGTTTTTT,CASGPTATNEKLFF
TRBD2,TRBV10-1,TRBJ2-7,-,TGTGCCAGCAGTTCCGGGACTAGCGGGCAGTACTTC,CASSSGTSGQYF
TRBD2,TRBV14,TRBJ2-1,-,TGTGCCAGCAGCCAGGGACTAGGGGGTGAGCAGTTCTTC,CASSQGLGGEQFF
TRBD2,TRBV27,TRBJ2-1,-,TGTGCCAGCAGTTTTCGGGAGGGGGATGAGCAGTTCTTC,CASSFREGDEQFF
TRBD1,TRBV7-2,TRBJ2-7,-,TGTGCCAGCAGCCCTCGGACAGGGACCCTCTACGAGCAGTACTTC,CASSPRTGTLYEQYF
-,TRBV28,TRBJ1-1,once,TGTGCCAGCAGTTTGTCGGGTTGGACTGAAGCTTTCTTT,CASSLSGWTEAFF
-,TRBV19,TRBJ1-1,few,TGTGCCAGTAAGGAGGAACTGAACACTGAAGCTTTCTTT,CASKEELNTEAFF
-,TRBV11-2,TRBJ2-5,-,TGTGCCAGCACCCCCTCCCAGGAAGAGACCCAGTACTTC,CASTPSQEETQYF
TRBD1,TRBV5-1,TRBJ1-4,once,TGCGCCAGCAGCTTGGCCGGGGGACAGGGGAATGAAAAACTGTTTTTT,CASSLAGGQGNEKLFF
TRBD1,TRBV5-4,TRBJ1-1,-,TGTGCCAGCAGCTTCGAACAGGGGGCCACTGAAGCTTTCTTT,CASSFEQGATEAFF
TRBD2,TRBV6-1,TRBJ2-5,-,TGTGCCAGCAGTCAAGGACTAGCGGGTTCGTACCAAGAGACCCAGTACTTC,CASSQGLAGSYQETQYF
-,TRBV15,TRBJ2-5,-,TGTGCCACCAGCCTACGGGCGGGGTACCAAGAGACCCAGTACTTC,CATSLRAGYQETQYF
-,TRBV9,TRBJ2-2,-,TGTGCCAGCTGCCGCTTCGGGGACACCGGGGAGCTGTTTTTT,CASCRFGDTGELFF
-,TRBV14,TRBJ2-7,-,TGTGCCAGCAGCCAAGATCTTTCCCACGAGCAGTACTTC,CASSQDLSHEQYF
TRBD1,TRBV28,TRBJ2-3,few,TGTGCCAGCAGTGAACACCTAGGGACAGCCGGCACAGATACGCAGTATTTT,CASSEHLGTAGTDTQYF
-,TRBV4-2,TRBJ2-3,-,TGTGCCAGCAGCCAAGGTCCGACTAGTGCAGATACGCAGTATTTT,CASSQGPTSADTQYF
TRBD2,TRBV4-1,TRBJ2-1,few,TGCGCCAGCAGTCCTCGACTAGCGGGAGGCCTTGATGAGCAGTTCTTC,CASSPRLAGGLDEQFF
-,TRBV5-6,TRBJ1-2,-,TGTGCCAGCAGCCCGGGTGACTATGGCTACACCTTC,CASSPGDYGYTF
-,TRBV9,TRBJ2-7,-,TGTGCCAGCAGCGTAGGCATCGGGCCGGGGTACGAGCAGTACTTC,CASSVGIGPGYEQYF
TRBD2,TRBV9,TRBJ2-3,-,TGTGCCAGCAAGGCGGGGGGGGCCACCACAGATACGCAGTATTTT,CASKAGGATTDTQYF
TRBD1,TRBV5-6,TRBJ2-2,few,TGTGCCAGCAGCCTTCTAGGGGCGGGACAGGGCTCGAACACCGGGGAGCTGTTTTTT,CASSLLGAGQGSNTGELFF
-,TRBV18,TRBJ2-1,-,TGTGCCAGCTCACCCCCGTTGCAGTTCTTC,CASSPPLQFF
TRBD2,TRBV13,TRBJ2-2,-,TGTGCCAGCAGCATACCGGGACTAGGCACCGGGGAGCTGTTTTTT,CASSIPGLGTGELFF
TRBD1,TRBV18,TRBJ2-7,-,TGTGCCAGCTCACCAGGGGACAGCTACGAGCAGTACTTC,CASSPGDSYEQYF
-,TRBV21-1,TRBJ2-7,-,TGTGCCAGCAGCAAAGTGGCGACACTAGCGGGATGCTCCTACGAGCAGTACTTC,CASSKVATLAGCSYEQYF
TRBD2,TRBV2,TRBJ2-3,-,TGTGCCAGCAGAATGGGACTAGCGGGGGGAGATACGCAGTATTTT,CASRMGLAGGDTQYF
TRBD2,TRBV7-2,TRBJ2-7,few,TGTGCCAGCAGCTTGACCGGGACTAGCCACGAGCAGTACTTC,CASSLTGTSHEQYF
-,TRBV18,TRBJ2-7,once,TGTGCCAGCTCACTCGGACAGAGCGACGAGCAGTACTTC,CASSLGQSDEQYF
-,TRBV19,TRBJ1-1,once,TGTGCCAGTAGTCCCCAGGGGCTGAACACTGAAGCTTTCTTT,CASSPQGLNTEAFF
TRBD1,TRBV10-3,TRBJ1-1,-,TGTGCCATCAGCTTGACAGGGGAGAACACTGAAGCTTTCTTT,CAISLTGENTEAFF
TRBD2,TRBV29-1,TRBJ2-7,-,TGCAGCATTCGACTAGCGTCGGGGGAGCAGTACTTC,CSIRLASGEQYF
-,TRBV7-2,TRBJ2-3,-,TGTGCCAGCCTAAATGTTGCTAGCACAGATACGCAGTATTTT,CASLNVASTDTQYF
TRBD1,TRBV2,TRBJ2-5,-,TGTGCCAGCAGTGAGACAGGGGAAGGGGCCCAGTACTTC,CASSETGEGAQYF
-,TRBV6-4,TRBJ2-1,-,TGTGCCAGCGCAACAGGCACCTACAATGAGCAGTTCTTC,CASATGTYNEQFF
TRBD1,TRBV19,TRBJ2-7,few,TGTGCCAGTAGAAATCGAGGGACAGTCTCCTACGAGCAGTACTTC,CASRNRGTVSYEQYF
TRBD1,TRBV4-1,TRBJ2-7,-,TGCGCCAGCAGCACTCGGGACAGCTATGCCTACGAGCAGTACTTC,CASSTRDSYAYEQYF
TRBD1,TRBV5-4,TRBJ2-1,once,TGTGCCAGCCGGGGGACAGGGGGCCTCGATGAGCAGCTCTTC,CASRGTGGLDEQLF
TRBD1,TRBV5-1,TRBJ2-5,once,TGCGCCAGCAGCTGGGGACAGGGGCAAGAGACCCAGTACTTC,CASSWGQGQETQYF
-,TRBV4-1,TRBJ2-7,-,TGCGCCAGCAGCCAAGATGGAGGGCCCTTTGAGCAGTACTTC,CASSQDGGPFEQYF
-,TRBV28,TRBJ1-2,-,TGTGCCAGCAGAGCTCAGGGATTCGGCTATGGCTACACCTTC,CASRAQGFGYGYTF
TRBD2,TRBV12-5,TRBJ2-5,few,TGTGCTAGTGCCAGAACTAGCGGGAGGGCCTTAGAGACCCAGTACTTC,CASARTSGRALETQYF
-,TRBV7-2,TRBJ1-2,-,TGTGCCAGCAGCTTAGTTCGGGGGGGCTACACCTTC,CASSLVRGGYTF
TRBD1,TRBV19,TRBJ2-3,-,TGTGCCAGTAGTAGCGACAGGGGGCGAAATACGCAGTATTTT,CASSSDRGRNTQYF
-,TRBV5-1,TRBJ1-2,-,TGCGCCAGCAGCTACCAGGGTGACTATGGCTACACCTTC,CASSYQGDYGYTF